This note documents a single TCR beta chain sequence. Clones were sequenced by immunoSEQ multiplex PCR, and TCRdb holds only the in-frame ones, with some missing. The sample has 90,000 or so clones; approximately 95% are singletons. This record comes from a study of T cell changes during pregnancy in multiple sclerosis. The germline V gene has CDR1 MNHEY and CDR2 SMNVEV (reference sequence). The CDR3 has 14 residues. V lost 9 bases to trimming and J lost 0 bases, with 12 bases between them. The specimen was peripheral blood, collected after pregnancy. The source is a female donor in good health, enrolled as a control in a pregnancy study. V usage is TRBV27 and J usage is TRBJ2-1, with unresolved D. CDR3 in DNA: TGTGCCAGTAACGTGGCTGGCTCCTACAATGAGCAGTTCTTC. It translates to CASNVAGSYNEQFF.